Sequencing of this T cell receptor (beta chain) was carried out in a study of shared clonotypes between healthy human individuals. General study points: Some clonotypes were shared by all four sorted-subset donors, while others were not shared. The non-shared ones had lower generation probabilities than the shared ones. Sharing across four donors was highest in naive CD4 (approximately 5%) and lowest in memory CD8 (about 0.4%). Larger estimated richness was generally seen in naive subsets than in memory subsets.

In germline, CDR1 is MDHEN, CDR2 SYDVKM. V was trimmed by 3 bases and J by 4 bases, leaving 15 bases between them. This CDR3 has 15 amino acids. Replicate PCRs run on sorted subsets employed 200 ng DNA, roughly 30,000 T cell genomes. The assay was immunoSEQ multiplex PCR, and TCRdb's table has in-frame clones only and misses some. The repertoire holds roughly 2,500,000 clones, 93% seen once, with around 0.37% in the top ten. As regards this clone: What it recognizes is unknown.

This TCR was sampled from a man aged 18-30 years in good health. Some clones in this sample may be carry-over from other donors' samples. Material for sequencing was naive CD4+ T cells from PBMCs. The subset is: CD45RA+ positively selected. The chain uses TRBV28 and TRBJ1-1; TRBD1 is a possible D gene (5 bases). This CDR3 reads CASSFRTSLGTEAFF. For the CDR3, the DNA is TGTGCCAGCAGTTTCCGGACAAGTTTGGGCACTGAAGCTTTCTTT.